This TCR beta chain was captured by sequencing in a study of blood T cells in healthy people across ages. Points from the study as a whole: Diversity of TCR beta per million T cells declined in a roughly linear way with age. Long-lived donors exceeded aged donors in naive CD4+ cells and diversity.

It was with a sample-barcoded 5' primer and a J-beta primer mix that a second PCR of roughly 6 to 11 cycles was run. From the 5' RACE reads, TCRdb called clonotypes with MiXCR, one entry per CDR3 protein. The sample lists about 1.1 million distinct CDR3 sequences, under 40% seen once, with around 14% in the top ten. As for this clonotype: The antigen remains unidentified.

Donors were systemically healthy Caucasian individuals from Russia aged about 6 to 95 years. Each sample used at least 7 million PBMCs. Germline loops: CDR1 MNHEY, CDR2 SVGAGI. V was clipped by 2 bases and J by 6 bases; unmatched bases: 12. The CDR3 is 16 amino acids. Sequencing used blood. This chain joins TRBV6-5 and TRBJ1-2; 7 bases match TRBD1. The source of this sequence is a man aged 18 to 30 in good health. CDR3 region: CASSYRDSLFVDGYTF. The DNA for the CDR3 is TGTGCCAGCAGTTACCGGGACAGCCTCTTTGTAGATGGCTACACCTTC.